This TCR beta chain was sequenced during a study of T cells in Graves' hyperthyroidism and ophthalmopathy (dated by TCRdb to about 2019). Some background on the complete study: Peripheral blood samples were taken at the time of initial diagnosis, prior to any treatment. The study also compared thyroid tissue and blood T-cell repertoires from a handful of Graves' hyperthyroidism patients. Following sampling, methimazole starting at 30 mg daily was given to hyperthyroidism patients, and high-dose intravenous methylprednisolone was given to ophthalmopathy patients. The 100 discovery patients were divided at random into training and test sets in a 7:3 ratio. The paper describes TCR Vbeta CDR3 sequencing of about 140 peripheral blood samples, made up of some 40 ophthalmopathy patients, approximately 76 hyperthyroidism patients and around 17 progressor patients. An independent validation cohort of around 19 hyperthyroidism patients and some 15 patients who later progressed to ophthalmopathy tested prospective prediction of ophthalmopathy. TCR V-J signatures able to tell the groups apart were searched for in a discovery cohort of 90 to 100 patients, of whom about 40 had Graves' ophthalmopathy and some 60 had stable Graves' hyperthyroidism. Study-wide conclusions, independent of this receptor: Ophthalmopathy was separated from stable hyperthyroidism by a 13 V-J signature model, with just over 85% sensitivity and approximately 84% specificity obtained in cross-validation and 80%/75% obtained in testing. During validation, the model predicted progression to ophthalmopathy a median of approximately 6.5 months ahead of onset, with almost 71% sensitivity and almost 75% specificity. Sample size was not statistically predetermined, and investigators were not blinded to group allocation. Most expanded thyroid clonotypes (frequency above 0.001) were also detected in blood, a finding suggesting that blood repertoires may reflect thyroid immune responses.

The germline V gene (reference sequence) provides CDR1 SGHAT and CDR2 FQDESV. The CDR3 goes from the cysteine to the phenylalanine over 13 residues. The DNA shown is the 39-base CDR3, in frame from base 1. V sheds 1 base and J sheds 3 bases, leaving 5 bases between their ends. This clonotype occurred many times. Its antigen remains undetermined. It has no much larger one-base neighbor in the sample; base qualities were not kept. Graves' hyperthyroidism was defined as stable when no progression to ophthalmopathy occurred over 18 months of follow-up. The hyperthyroidism patients were between 18 and 65 years old and newly diagnosed, with a disease duration of less than 2 months. Exclusion was applied to patients with uncontrolled infections, other autoimmune diseases, pregnancy or lactation. Diagnoses were established on the basis of clinical symptoms, serum thyroxine and TRAb, thyroid ultrasound, and orbital computed tomography. PBMCs were separated from under 12 ml of fresh peripheral blood using Ficoll-Paque density gradient centrifugation. Total RNA was extracted with Trizol reagent, and quality was checked on an Agilent 2100 Bioanalyzer.

Amplification of TCR beta CDR3 regions was carried out from RNA transcripts. A first-round RT-PCR of the TCR CDR3 used the HTBI primer set with the Qiagen OneStep RT-PCR kit. Libraries were constructed in a second round of multiplex PCR, after which size selection and purification were carried out. The libraries were sequenced on an Illumina HiSeq2000 using paired-end 100 bp reads. As for the authors' bioinformatics: Raw data were processed with SOAPnuke, discarding reads with adapters, uncalled bases, mean Phred below 15, or no exact constant-primer or identifier match. High-quality paired reads were merged using COPE v1.2.5, and each unique nucleotide sequence was defined as a clonotype. MiTCR v1.1 was used to align the clonotypes against IMGT TRBV, TRBD and TRBJ reference segments. Analysis was restricted to V-J combinations with a frequency above 0.0001, which covered roughly 99% of repertoires. The TCS score was defined as the ratio of F50 (clonal expansion) to E x V (chaos), calculated using BLOSUM62-based TCRdist between CDR3 peptides within each V-J. Welch's t-statistics and random forest reduced around 520 V-J features to 10 to 15, which were used in a naive Bayes classifier (R e1071). TCRdb ran its own pipeline on the public reads, namely fastp trimming at Q25 and MiXCR clone calling, and kept in-frame beta chains. Identical CDR3 protein sequences are pooled into one entry, listed with their most common genes and DNA. What appears here as the V and J calls and clone size reflects TCRdb's work, not the paper's. This sample lists 300,000 to 350,000 distinct CDR3 sequences; 20% to 25% were detected once. The ten top clones hold about 50% of the sample.

The TCR originated in a woman in her fifties or sixties with Graves' hyperthyroidism. What was sequenced was blood. The chain was built from TRBV11-1 and TRBJ2-3; the D segment cannot be called with confidence. The encoded CDR3 is CASSLGPTDTQYF. Read as DNA, the sequence is TGTGCCAGCAGCTTAGGGCCTACAGATACGCAGTATTTT.